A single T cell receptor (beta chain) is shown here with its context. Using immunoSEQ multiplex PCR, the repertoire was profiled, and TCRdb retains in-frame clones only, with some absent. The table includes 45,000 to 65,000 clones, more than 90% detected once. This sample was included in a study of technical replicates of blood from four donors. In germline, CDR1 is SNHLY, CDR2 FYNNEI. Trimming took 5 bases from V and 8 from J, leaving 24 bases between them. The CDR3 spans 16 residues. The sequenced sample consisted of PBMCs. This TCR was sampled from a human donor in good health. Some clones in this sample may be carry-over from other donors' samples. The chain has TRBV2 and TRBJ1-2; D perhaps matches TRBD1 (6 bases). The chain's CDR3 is CASSLWTPGGAGGYTF. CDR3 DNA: TGTGCCAGCAGTCTATGGACCCCGGGGGGCGCGGGCGGCTACACCTTC.